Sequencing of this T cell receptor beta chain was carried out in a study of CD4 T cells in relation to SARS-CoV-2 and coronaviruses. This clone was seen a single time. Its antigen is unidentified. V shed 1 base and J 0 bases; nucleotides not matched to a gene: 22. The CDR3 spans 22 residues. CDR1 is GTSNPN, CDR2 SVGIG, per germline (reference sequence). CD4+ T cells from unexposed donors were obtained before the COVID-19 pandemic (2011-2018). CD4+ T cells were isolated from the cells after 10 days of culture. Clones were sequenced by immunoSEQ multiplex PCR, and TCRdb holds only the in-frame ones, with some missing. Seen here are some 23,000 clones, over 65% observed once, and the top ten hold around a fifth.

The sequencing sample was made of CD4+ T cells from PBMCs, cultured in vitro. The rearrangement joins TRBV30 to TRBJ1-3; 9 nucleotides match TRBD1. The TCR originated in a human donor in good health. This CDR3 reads CAWSAGTGTYGELYRSGNTIYF. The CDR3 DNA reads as TGTGCCTGGAGTGCCGGGACAGGGACATATGGAGAACTCTACCGCTCTGGAAACACCATATATTTT.